This T cell receptor beta chain was sequenced in a study of T cell responses to AZD1222 COVID-19 vaccine. Study-wide background: Pooled samples include second doses given at about 4 or 12 weeks.

Clones were read by immunoSEQ multiplex PCR, and TCRdb kept only the in-frame ones, dropping some. The table has around 130,000 clones, 80% to 95% seen once. Turning to this clone: Its antigen is unidentified.

This CDR3 contains 16 residues. CDR1 and CDR2 from the germline V gene are LGHNA and YSLEER. V lost 2 bases and J lost 1; bases outside the gene matches: 2. Study-wide results and limits: Most donors were white British, females outnumbered males, and clonal diversity was possibly underestimated. Recipients of AZD1222 seropositive at baseline numbered only 6 or 7. Among vaccine-associated CD4 TCRs, coverage spanned spike, with dominance at 160-218 and 743-854.

The sequencing here drew on peripheral blood, taken on day 0 of AZD1222 vaccination. The receptor comes from an adult in good health. The chain carries TRBV4-3 and TRBJ2-2; 9 bases are shared with TRBD2. The CDR3 spells CASSQTSGWNTGELFF. The DNA of the CDR3 is TGCGCCAGCAGCCAAACTAGCGGGTGGAACACCGGGGAGCTGTTTTTT.